These T cell receptor beta chains were read from a single sample in a study of vaccination and CD4 T cells after COVID-19. For these TCRs, the target antigens are not known. TCRdb ran MiXCR on the PCR reads and lists one entry per CDR3 protein. The table has over 15,000 distinct CDR3 sequences, 45% to 65% seen once. Sequenced sample: CD4+ T cells from blood, cultured in vitro. These receptors originate from a human donor who had recovered from COVID-19. Each CDR3 is given with its conserved first and last residue. Fields, in order: D gene, J gene, V gene, clone size, CDR3 protein, CDR3 DNA. D genes are given only for firm matches. Not all rows give a size; the values are once, few, many and, for expanded clones, a class.

-	TRBJ1-2	TRBV6-1	-	CASTKGAGYYGYTF	TGTGCCAGCACTAAAGGCGCGGGGTACTATGGCTACACCTTC
-	TRBJ1-2	TRBV6-2/TRBV6-3	-	CATTIRGENGYTF	TGTGCCACTACGATCAGAGGGGAGAACGGCTACACCTTC
-	TRBJ2-2	TRBV20-1	few	CSAREQLVPGELFF	TGCAGTGCTAGAGAACAACTAGTCCCGGGGGAGCTGTTTTTT
-	TRBJ2-2	TRBV4-3	-	CASSPQGGGELFF	TGCGCCAGCAGCCCCCAAGGTGGCGGGGAGCTGTTTTTT
-	TRBJ2-5	TRBV5-1	-	CASSLAGLVQTQYF	TGCGCCAGCAGCTTGGCCGGGCTGGTGCAGACCCAGTACTTC
-	TRBJ1-5	TRBV20-1	few	CSAGGGRQPQHF	TGCAGTGCTGGGGGCGGTCGGCAGCCCCAGCATTTT
TRBD2	TRBJ2-5	TRBV10-1	-	CASTRRGGETQYF	TGCGCCAGCACCCGGCGGGGGGGAGAGACCCAGTACTTC
-	TRBJ1-1	TRBV15	-	CATSRDSGNTEAFF	TGTGCCACCAGCAGAGATTCGGGAAACACTGAAGCTTTCTTT
TRBD1	TRBJ1-5	TRBV6-1	few	CASSPLSEGASQPQHF	TGTGCCAGCAGCCCTTTGTCAGAGGGGGCAAGTCAGCCCCAGCATTTT
-	TRBJ2-1	TRBV7-2	-	CASSRRWISADEQFF	TGTGCCAGCAGCCGTCGGTGGATTTCTGCGGATGAGCAGTTCTTC
-	TRBJ1-1	TRBV10-3	once	CAISARGGKNTEAFF	TGTGCCATCAGTGCCAGGGGAGGAAAGAACACTGAAGCTTTCTTT
-	TRBJ2-7	TRBV6-1	-	CASRNLGYEQYF	TGTGCCAGCAGGAACCTTGGGTACGAGCAGTACTTC
-	TRBJ2-1	TRBV9	-	CASSVAQGPSEQFF	TGTGCCAGCAGCGTAGCACAGGGTCCTAGTGAGCAGTTCTTC
TRBD2	TRBJ2-1	TRBV24-1	-	CATSDHLAGPYNEQFF	TGTGCCACCAGTGACCACCTAGCGGGACCGTACAATGAGCAGTTCTTC
-	TRBJ2-2	TRBV11-2	once	CAVRGTENTGELFF	TGTGCCGTCCGGGGGACAGAGAACACCGGGGAGCTGTTTTTT
-	TRBJ2-2	TRBV27	few	CASSLKAANTGELFF	TGTGCCAGCAGTTTAAAAGCGGCGAACACCGGGGAGCTGTTTTTT
TRBD1	TRBJ2-5	TRBV5-1	-	CASSFGGQGVETQYF	TGCGCCAGCAGCTTCGGCGGGCAGGGGGTAGAGACCCAGTACTTC
-	TRBJ1-1	TRBV5-6	-	CASSLGVTPTEAFF	TGTGCCAGCAGCTTGGGGGTGACACCTACTGAAGCTTTCTTT
-	TRBJ1-1	TRBV7-9	-	CASSLRGRDTEAFF	TGTGCCAGCAGCTTAAGGGGGAGGGACACTGAAGCTTTCTTT
-	TRBJ1-2	TRBV28	-	CASSPPSYYGYTF	TGTGCCAGCAGCCCCCCTTCCTACTATGGCTACACCTTC
-	TRBJ2-1	TRBV20-1	-	CSARDVGQGLSNEQFF	TGCAGTGCTAGAGATGTCGGCCAGGGGTTATCAAATGAGCAGTTCTTC
-	TRBJ2-4	TRBV20-1	-	CSARDQTVAKNIQYF	TGCAGTGCTAGAGATCAAACAGTAGCCAAAAACATTCAGTACTTC
-	TRBJ1-3	TRBV18	-	CASSPSPSSGNTIYF	TGTGCCAGCTCACCAAGTCCGAGCTCTGGAAACACCATATATTTT
-	TRBJ1-2	TRBV2	-	CASKRVGYGYTF	TGTGCCAGCAAAAGGGTTGGCTATGGCTACACCTTC
-	TRBJ2-3	TRBV18	-	CASSPETRSADTQYF	TGTGCCAGCTCACCGGAAACTAGGTCGGCAGATACGCAGTATTTT
TRBD1	TRBJ1-5	TRBV19	-	CASSIEGQGNQPQHF	TGTGCCAGTAGTATAGAGGGACAGGGTAATCAGCCCCAGCATTTT
-	TRBJ1-2	TRBV2	-	CASSGQDYGYTF	TGTGCCAGCAGTGGACAGGACTATGGCTACACCTTC
-	TRBJ1-1	TRBV6-1	-	CASSAGHNTEAFF	TGTGCCAGCAGTGCGGGACACAACACTGAAGCTTTCTTT
-	TRBJ2-7	TRBV7-8	-	CASSLVSRPRHEQYF	TGTGCCAGCAGCTTAGTGTCCCGGCCTAGACACGAGCAGTACTTC
TRBD1	TRBJ2-2	TRBV2	-	CASFPKPGTANTGELFF	TGTGCCAGTTTCCCGAAGCCCGGGACAGCAAACACCGGGGAGCTGTTTTTT
-	TRBJ1-4	TRBV11-3	few	CASSFRAGSGREEKLFF	TGTGCCAGCAGCTTCCGGGCGGGGAGCGGGCGTGAAGAAAAACTGTTTTTT
TRBD2	TRBJ2-4	TRBV12-3/TRBV12-4	-	CASSLSSGRNIQYF	TGTGCCAGCAGTTTATCGAGCGGGAGAAACATTCAGTACTTC
-	TRBJ2-5	TRBV18	once	CASSPPSGEETQYF	TGTGCCAGCTCACCCCCTTCGGGGGAAGAGACCCAGTACTTC
TRBD2	TRBJ2-5	TRBV20-1	few	CSASGSGGAGSSSETQYF	TGCAGTGCTAGTGGTAGCGGGGGGGCCGGATCGTCGTCGGAGACCCAGTACTTC
TRBD2	TRBJ2-3	TRBV7-9	few	CASSHRGGLRGTDTQYF	TGTGCCAGCAGCCACCGCGGGGGGCTCAGAGGCACAGATACGCAGTATTTT
-	TRBJ1-5	TRBV20-1	few	CSVSGGARNQPQHF	TGCAGTGTTAGTGGGGGGGCCCGAAATCAGCCCCAGCATTTT
TRBD2	TRBJ2-1	TRBV7-8	-	CASSPIRDYTYNEQFF	TGTGCCAGCAGCCCAATCCGGGACTACACATACAATGAGCAGTTCTTC
-	TRBJ1-2	TRBV24-1	-	CATSDLSGRTNYGYTF	TGTGCCACCAGTGATTTGTCCGGCAGAACTAACTATGGCTACACCTTC
-	TRBJ2-2	TRBV6-2/TRBV6-3	large	CASSPRATTTGELFF	TGTGCCAGCAGCCCTCGGGCGACTACCACCGGGGAGCTGTTTTTT
TRBD2	TRBJ2-2	TRBV20-1	few	CSARGLAGTWGAGELFF	TGCAGTGCTAGGGGACTAGCGGGAACCTGGGGCGCCGGGGAGCTGTTTTTT
-	TRBJ2-7	TRBV20-1	-	CSARGGEYEQYF	TGCAGTGCTAGAGGGGGGGAATACGAGCAGTACTTC
-	TRBJ2-5	TRBV10-3	-	CAISDQETQYF	TGTGCCATCAGTGACCAAGAGACCCAGTACTTC
-	TRBJ1-1	TRBV21-1	-	CASSKLATEAFF	TGTGCCAGCAGCAAATTAGCCACTGAAGCTTTCTTT
TRBD2	TRBJ2-1	TRBV7-3	-	CASSLRLAGISGQFF	TGTGCCAGCAGCTTAAGACTAGCGGGTATTTCTGGGCAGTTCTTC
-	TRBJ2-7	TRBV20-1	-	CSARPRVGAGVYEQYF	TGCAGTGCTAGACCCCGGGTGGGGGCGGGCGTTTACGAGCAGTACTTC
-	TRBJ1-5	TRBV5-1	-	CASSLGTTEDQPQHF	TGCGCCAGCAGCTTGGGGACAACCGAGGATCAGCCCCAGCATTTT
TRBD1	TRBJ2-5	TRBV20-1	few	CSAEQGYQETQYF	TGCAGTGCTGAACAGGGGTACCAAGAGACCCAGTACTTC
TRBD1	TRBJ2-7	TRBV7-9	-	CASRNTGVPSYEQYF	TGTGCCAGCAGGAACACAGGGGTCCCTTCCTACGAGCAGTACTTC
TRBD1	TRBJ1-2	TRBV23-1	once	CASSHWDSTNYGYTF	TGCGCCAGCAGTCATTGGGACAGCACTAACTATGGCTACACCTTC
TRBD1	TRBJ2-2	TRBV20-1	-	CSAREIGGNTGELFF	TGCAGTGCTAGAGAAATAGGGGGCAATACCGGGGAGCTGTTTTTT
TRBD2	TRBJ2-3	TRBV6-1	few	CASKVIAGDTQYF	TGTGCCAGCAAGGTGATAGCGGGAGATACGCAGTATTTT
-	TRBJ1-3	TRBV7-2	-	CASSSAAGDTGNTIYF	TGTGCCAGCAGCTCGGCCGCAGGGGATACTGGAAACACCATATATTTT